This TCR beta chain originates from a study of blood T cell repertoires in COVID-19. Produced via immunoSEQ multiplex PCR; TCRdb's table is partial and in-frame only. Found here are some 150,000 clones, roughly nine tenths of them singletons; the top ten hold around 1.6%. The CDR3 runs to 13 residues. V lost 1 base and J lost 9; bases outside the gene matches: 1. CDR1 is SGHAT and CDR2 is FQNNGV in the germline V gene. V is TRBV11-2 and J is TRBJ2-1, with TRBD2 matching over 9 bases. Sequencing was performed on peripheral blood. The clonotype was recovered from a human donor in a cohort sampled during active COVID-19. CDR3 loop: CASSLGGGAEQFF. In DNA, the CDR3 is TGTGCCAGCAGCTTAGGCGGGGGGGCTGAGCAGTTCTTC.